The clone carrying this T cell receptor (beta chain) was detected a few times. As yet, its antigen is unknown. Every TCR beta cDNA library bore unique molecular identifiers. TCRdb reanalysed the PCR reads using MiXCR and keeps one entry per CDR3 protein. The sample lists hundreds of thousands of distinct CDR3 sequences; less than 35% were seen once. These data originate in a study of post-analysis software for immune sequencing data. In the study overall: Recorded disease courses covered relapsing-remitting, secondary progressive and progressive-relapsing multiple sclerosis. Some patients had no subtype annotation. Overall study findings and caveats: Compared with controls, patients had more of about 5 TRBV segments, including TRBV5-6, TRBV5-1 and TRBV20-1. Multiple sclerosis patients showed significantly lower normalized Chao1 diversity than controls did. Samples from one preparation batch, clustered by F measure, grouped strongly together.

V lost 8 bases and J 4 bases, leaving 24 bases between the germline ends. The CDR3 is 15 residues long. The V gene's germline CDR1 is SQVTM and CDR2 ANQGSEA. Material for sequencing was blood. The receptor's source is a girl aged 10-17 years with multiple sclerosis. The V call is TRBV29-1, the J call TRBJ2-7; TRBD1 might be the D (6 bases). As DNA, the CDR3 is TGCAGCTCCTTGCTACAGGGCCCCGGACCTTACGAGCAGTACTTC. This encodes CSSLLQGPGPYEQYF.